Reported below is one T cell receptor (beta chain). Its matching antigen is unknown. This specimen comes from a study of cytomegalovirus exposure and HLA in healthy donors. Study-wide results and limits: TCR beta sequences reportedly predicted most subjects' HLA-A and HLA-B alleles accurately. The study put 150 to 200 TCR beta chains on its list as cytomegalovirus-associated.

The study ran its PCR with 60 Vbeta and 13 Jbeta primers. As processed by the authors: An analysis performed later counted 60 million to 90 million unique TCR beta chains (roughly 11 million of them shared). TCRdb's table, derived via immunoSEQ multiplex PCR, lists solely in-frame clones and lacks some. That table is the source of V, J and clone size, and D and trimming were worked out from the DNA. The sample consists of some 60,000 clones, more than 70% of them appearing once. CDR3 length equals 12 residues. V shed 1 base and J shed 5 bases, with 8 bases lying between them. From germline, CDR1 is SQVTM and CDR2 ANQGSEA.

This chain links TRBV29-1 with TRBJ2-5; a weak D match, TRBD2 (5 bases). Sequenced input: PBMCs. This TCR derives from a man aged 18 to 30 in good health and CMV-seronegative. The CDR3 nucleotides read TGCAGCGTTGAAGTTTTAGCGGAGACCCAGTACTTC. Residues: CSVEVLAETQYF.